These 27 T cell receptor beta chains came from one sample sequenced in a study of cytomegalovirus exposure and HLA in healthy donors. In the PCR, 60 Vbeta and 13 Jbeta primers were used. Clones were read by immunoSEQ multiplex PCR, and TCRdb kept only the in-frame ones, dropping some. The repertoire holds about 83,000 clones, with just over 70% as singletons. The sample comprised PBMCs. Receptors were obtained from a man aged 55 to 69 in good health and CMV-seronegative.

This chain connects TRBV15 to TRBJ2-5; 10 bases agree with TRBD2. This CDR3 comprises 16 residues. Trimming removed 2 bases from V and 0 bases from J; junction bases left unmatched: 3. CDR1 is LNHNV and CDR2 is YYDKDF in the germline V gene (reference sequence). The CDR3 DNA is TGTGCCACCAGCAGATGGGGGACTAGCGACCAAGAGACCCAGTACTTC. Translated: CATSRWGTSDQETQYF. Supplemented by reference TRBV15 and TRBJ2-5, the full variable domain reads DAMVIQNPRYQVTQFGKPVTLSCSQTLNHNVMYWYQQKSSQAPKLLFHYYDKDFNNEADTPDNFQSRRPNTSFCFLDIRSPGLGDTAMYLCATSRWGTSDQETQYFGPGTRLLVL.

The genes are TRBV6-4 and TRBJ2-1, with TRBD1 matching 7 bases. The CDR3 contains 17 residues. The V and J ends lost 5 bases and 1 base, in that order; junction bases with no gene match: 11. The germline V gene encodes CDR1 MRHNA and CDR2 SNTAGT. CDR3 amino acids: CASSLQGGVTSYNEQFF. The CDR3 DNA follows: TGTGCCAGCAGTCTTCAAGGGGGCGTTACATCCTACAATGAGCAGTTCTTC.

Remarks on this clone: The sample contains more than one DNA sequence encoding this CDR3. CDR3 residues: CASSPNSNQPQHF. Here the CDR3 DNA reads TGTGCCAGCAGCCCTAATAGCAATCAGCCCCAGCATTTT. V and J are TRBV7-2 and TRBJ1-5; D gene uncertain. This CDR3 contains 13 residues. Trimming left V 5 bases short and J 0 bases short, with 5 bases between. Germline V gives CDR1 SGHTA, CDR2 FQGNSA.

V gene TRBV11-3 combines with J gene TRBJ2-5; TRBD2 is a possible D gene (5 bases). This CDR3 has 15 amino acids. V was cut by 5 bases and J by 1 base, with 14 bases left in between. Germline V CDR1 and CDR2: SGHNT, YENEEA. Here the CDR3 DNA reads TGTGCCAGCAGCAACCAACCGGGAAGCCAAGAGACCCAGTACTTC. Protein product: CASSNQPGSQETQYF.

The rearrangement uses TRBV29-1 and TRBJ1-2; D possibly corresponds to TRBD1 (5 bases). From germline, CDR1 is SQVTM and CDR2 ANQGSEA. Trimming pared 5 bases from V and 8 bases from J, leaving 18 bases between. This CDR3 has 13 residues. The CDR3 protein is CSVRTFREDGYTF. CDR3 coding DNA: TGCAGCGTTCGGACATTTAGGGAGGACGGCTACACCTTC.

This clone appeared a single time. The chain links TRBV7-6 to TRBJ1-1; weak D call: TRBD1 (6 bases). The CDR3 runs 16 residues. Germline V lookup: CDR1 SGHVS, CDR2 FNYEAQ. Trimming stripped 5 bases from V and 4 bases from J, with 20 bases between. CDR3 in DNA: TGTGCCAGCAGCGCCCAGACGGGGAGGGGGGGCACTGAAGCTTTCTTT. Translation gives CASSAQTGRGGTEAFF.

The chain combines TRBV6-5 with TRBJ2-7, with TRBD1 as a possible D gene (6 bases). CDR3 size: 12 residues. V was pared by 2 bases and J by 10 bases, with 12 bases between. The V gene's germline CDR1 is MNHEY and CDR2 SVGAGI. The CDR3 sequence is CASSYRSGHQYF. For the CDR3, the DNA is TGTGCCAGCAGTTACCGCTCGGGACATCAGTACTTC.

The chain has TRBV5-1 and TRBJ2-2; D gene ambiguous. The CDR3 is 13 residues long. Germline loops: CDR1 SGHRS, CDR2 YFSETQ. V was trimmed by 1 base and J by 3 bases, leaving 4 bases between them. CDR3 in DNA: TGCGCCAGCAGCTTGACGGACACCGGGGAGCTGTTTTTT. Translating gives CASSLTDTGELFF.

A few counts support this clone. The chain recombines TRBV4-1 with TRBJ1-3; D gene ambiguous. The CDR3 is 15 residues long. V lost 6 bases and J lost 2, with 14 bases in between. In germline, CDR1 is MGHRA, CDR2 YSYEKL. CDR3 sequence: CASRHFEQAGNTIYF. The CDR3 DNA reads TGCGCCAGCAGACACTTCGAGCAGGCTGGAAACACCATATATTTT.

The chain recombines TRBV29-1 with TRBJ2-3, with 9 bases matching TRBD2. The CDR3 covers 15 residues. CDR1 and CDR2 (germline): SQVTM, ANQGSEA. V dropped 8 bases and J dropped 5; count of bases not matched to a gene: 14. The CDR3 protein is CSSERLAGGGDTQYF. The CDR3 coding sequence is TGCAGCTCAGAAAGGTTGGCGGGGGGGGGAGATACGCAGTATTTT.

The chain is built from TRBV2 and TRBJ1-5; 10 nucleotides agree with TRBD1. The V gene's germline CDR1 is SNHLY and CDR2 FYNNEI. The trim removed 4 bases at V and 8 bases at J, leaving 5 bases unmatched. The length of the CDR3 is 14 residues. The CDR3 loop reads CASSADRGREPQHF. As DNA, the CDR3 is TGTGCCAGCAGTGCCGACAGGGGGCGGGAGCCCCAGCATTTT.

This clone has only a few counts. The chain employs TRBV28 and TRBJ2-5; D is unclear. Trimming left V 6 bases short and J 1 base short, with 15 bases between. The germline gives CDR1 MDHEN, CDR2 SYDVKM. The CDR3 runs to 15 residues. CDR3 bases: TGTGCCAGCAGCCCCTTTGGCGGCCGCCAAGAGACCCAGTACTTC. Its translation is CASSPFGGRQETQYF.

V usage is TRBV4-1 and J usage is TRBJ2-2, with D uncertain. V was trimmed by 5 bases and J by 0 bases, leaving 16 bases between them. CDR1 and CDR2 from the germline V gene are MGHRA and YSYEKL. CDR3 length: 17 amino acids. The CDR3 sequence: CASSTPPRLPNTGELFF. DNA for the CDR3: TGCGCCAGCAGCACCCCCCCCAGGCTTCCGAACACCGGGGAGCTGTTTTTT.

CDR3 nucleotides: TGTGCCAGCGGCCGGGACAGAAGCACAGATACGCAGTATTTT. This encodes CASGRDRSTDTQYF. V is TRBV6-1 and J is TRBJ2-3; 7 bases fit TRBD1. J was trimmed by 0 bases and V by 8 bases; bases with no gene match: 5. Per germline, CDR1 MNHNS and CDR2 SASEGT. The CDR3 runs 14 residues.

V gene TRBV6-1 combines with J gene TRBJ1-1, with 7 bases fitting TRBD1. The CDR3 is 12 amino acids. Germline trimming cut 6 bases from V and 5 bases from J; bases unmatched to any gene: 3. Germline CDR1 MNHNS, CDR2 SASEGT. For the CDR3, the DNA is TGTGCCAGCAGGGACAGGCCGACTGAAGCTTTCTTT. Translated, it gives CASRDRPTEAFF.

This clone was detected only once. The chain is built from TRBV7-2 and TRBJ2-7, with 9 nucleotides matching TRBD1. The CDR3 is 15 residues long. The germline V gene has CDR1 SGHTA and CDR2 FQGNSA. J lost 3 bases, V lost 4 bases, and 7 bases had no gene match. The DNA of the CDR3 is TGTGCCAGCAGCTGGACCCAGGGACAGGGCTACGAGCAGTACTTC. It encodes CASSWTQGQGYEQYF. Combining the CDR3 with reference TRBV7-2 and TRBJ2-7 gives the whole variable domain GAGVSQSPSNKVTEKGKDVELRCDPISGHTALYWYRQSLGQGLEFLIYFQGNSAPDKSGLPSDRFSAERTGGSVSTLTIQRTQQEDSAVYLCASSWTQGQGYEQYFGPGTRLTVT.

This sequence joins TRBV28 and TRBJ2-3, with 7 bases fitting TRBD2. Trimming took 5 bases from V and 4 from J; bases not matched to a gene: 12. This CDR3 comprises 16 residues. Germline loops: CDR1 MDHEN, CDR2 SYDVKM. The CDR3 coding sequence is TGTGCCAGCAGTCCGCCCTCAGGTGGGGGGGCAGATACGCAGTATTTT. Translating it yields CASSPPSGGGADTQYF.

CDR3 residues: CASSYKAGGSEETQYF. The CDR3 nucleotides read TGTGCCAGCAGTTACAAAGCGGGGGGGTCCGAAGAGACCCAGTACTTC. The V and J genes are TRBV6-6 and TRBJ2-5; 10 nucleotides line up with TRBD2. V shed 2 bases, J shed 3 bases, and the junction held 6 bases outside the gene matches. CDR3 length: 16 amino acids. Per the germline V gene, CDR1 is MNHNY and CDR2 is SVGAGI (reference sequence).

The chain employs TRBV6-1 and TRBJ2-7, with TRBD1 identical over 11 bases. Germline V gene data show CDR1 as MNHNS and CDR2 as SASEGT. V dropped 8 bases and J dropped 1; count of bases not matched to a gene: 7. The CDR3 spans 15 residues. The CDR3 loop is CASYERDRGSYEQYF. CDR3 nucleotide sequence: TGTGCCAGCTATGAAAGGGACAGGGGGTCCTACGAGCAGTACTTC.

This clone turned up a few times. The J gene is TRBJ2-3, the V gene TRBV28; 13 nucleotides match TRBD2. V lost 8 bases to trimming and J lost 7 bases; unmatched junction nucleotides: 6. CDR1 is MDHEN and CDR2 is SYDVKM in the germline V gene. This CDR3 has 14 residues. The CDR3 DNA sequence: TGTGCCAGCGGACTAGCGGGGGATATTCATACGCAGTATTTT. It yields the protein CASGLAGDIHTQYF.

This rearrangement joins TRBV2 to TRBJ2-3, with TRBD2 matching over 14 bases. The CDR3 is 15 residues long. The V gene end was trimmed by 6 bases and the J gene end by 4 bases; junction bases not matched to a gene: 3. CDR1 is SNHLY, CDR2 FYNNEI, per germline. The DNA of the CDR3 is TGTGCCAGCAGGTCGACTAGCGGGGGGGCAGATACGCAGTATTTT. Translating it yields CASRSTSGGADTQYF.

This clone was observed once. The rearrangement uses TRBV19 and TRBJ1-5; 8 bases match TRBD1. Unmatched junction bases numbered 3, after V lost 8 bases and J lost 0 bases. Germline loops: CDR1 LNHDA, CDR2 SQIVND (reference sequence). The CDR3 has 14 amino acids. The CDR3 DNA is TGTGCCAGTCTAGGACAGGGTAGCAATCAGCCCCAGCATTTT. As protein: CASLGQGSNQPQHF.

CDR3 region: CASSLGTGGNEQYF. The DNA of the CDR3 is TGCGCCAGCAGCCTCGGGACAGGGGGAAACGAGCAGTACTTC. The rearrangement uses TRBV5-1 and TRBJ2-7, with 11 bases that match TRBD1. Per the germline V gene, CDR1 is SGHRS and CDR2 is YFSETQ. Losses at the gene ends were 4 bases for V and 5 bases for J; bases not matched to a gene: 5. The CDR3 consists of 14 residues.

This chain links TRBV7-8 with TRBJ2-7; possible D gene TRBD1, 5 bases. CDR1 SGHVS and CDR2 FQNEAQ come from the germline V gene. V was trimmed by 6 bases and J by 3 bases, leaving 15 bases between them. CDR3 length: 14 residues. CDR3 DNA: TGTGCCAGCAGTTCAGACAGTAGCCGCTACGAGCAGTACTTC. Translation gives CASSSDSSRYEQYF. The full variable domain, completed using reference TRBV7-8 and TRBJ2-7, is GAGVSQSPRYKVAKRGQDVALRCDPISGHVSLFWYQQALGQGPEFLTYFQNEAQLDKSGLPSDRFFAERPEGSVSTLKIQRTQQEDSAVYLCASSSDSSRYEQYFGPGTRLTVT.

The CDR3 loop is CSVDEQGANEQFF. For the CDR3, the DNA is TGCAGCGTTGATGAACAGGGGGCTAATGAGCAGTTCTTC. The chain joins TRBV29-1 to TRBJ2-1; TRBD1 agrees at 9 bases. The CDR3 extends over 13 amino acids. Germline V lookup: CDR1 SQVTM, CDR2 ANQGSEA. The V gene end was trimmed by 3 bases and the J gene end by 7 bases; junction bases not matched to a gene: 4.

The count of this clone is one. J is TRBJ2-1 and V is TRBV15; 10 nucleotides align to TRBD2. Germline CDR1 reads LNHNV; CDR2 reads YYDKDF (reference sequence). V lost 1 base to trimming and J lost 9 bases; unmatched junction nucleotides: 6. This CDR3 is 15 amino acids long. Written as DNA, the CDR3 is TGTGCCACCAGCAGAGCGCTAGCGGGAGCGCCTGAGCAGTTCTTC. This gives the protein CATSRALAGAPEQFF.

In its sample, this clone was seen a few times. V gene TRBV6-5 combines with J gene TRBJ2-3; D might be TRBD1 (6 bases). Germline CDR1 reads MNHEY; CDR2 reads SVGAGI. V dropped 0 bases and J dropped 9 bases, with 13 bases sitting between them. The length of the CDR3 is 14 residues. This CDR3 is CASSYSEQQGTQYF. CDR3 sequence (DNA): TGTGCCAGCAGTTACTCGGAGCAACAGGGAACGCAGTATTTT.